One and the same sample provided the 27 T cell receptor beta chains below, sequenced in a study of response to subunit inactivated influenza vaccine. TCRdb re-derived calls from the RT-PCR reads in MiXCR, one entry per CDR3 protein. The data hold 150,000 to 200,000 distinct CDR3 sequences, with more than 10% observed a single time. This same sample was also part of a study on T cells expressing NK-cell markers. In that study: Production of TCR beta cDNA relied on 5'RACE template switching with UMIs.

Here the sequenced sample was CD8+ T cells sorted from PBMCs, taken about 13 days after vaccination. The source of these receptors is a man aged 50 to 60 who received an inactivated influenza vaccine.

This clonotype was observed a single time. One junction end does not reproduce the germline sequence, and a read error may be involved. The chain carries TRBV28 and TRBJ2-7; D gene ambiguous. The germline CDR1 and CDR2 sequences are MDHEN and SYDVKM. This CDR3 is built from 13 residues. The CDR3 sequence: CASSFTASYEEYF. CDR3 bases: TGTGCCAGCAGTTTTACAGCCTCCTACGAGGAGTACTTC.

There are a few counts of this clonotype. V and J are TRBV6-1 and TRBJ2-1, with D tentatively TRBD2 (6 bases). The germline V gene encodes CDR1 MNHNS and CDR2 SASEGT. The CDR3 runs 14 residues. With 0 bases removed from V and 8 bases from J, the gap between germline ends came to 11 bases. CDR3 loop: CASSEATVADEQFF. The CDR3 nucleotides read TGTGCCAGCAGTGAAGCGACAGTAGCGGATGAGCAGTTCTTC.

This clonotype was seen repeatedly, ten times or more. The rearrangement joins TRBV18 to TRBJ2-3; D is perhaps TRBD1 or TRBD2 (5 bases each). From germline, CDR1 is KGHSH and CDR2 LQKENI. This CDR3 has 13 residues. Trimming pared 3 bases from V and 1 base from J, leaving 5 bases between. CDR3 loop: CASSPGGTDTQYF. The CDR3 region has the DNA TGTGCCAGCTCACCGGGGGGCACAGATACGCAGTATTTT.

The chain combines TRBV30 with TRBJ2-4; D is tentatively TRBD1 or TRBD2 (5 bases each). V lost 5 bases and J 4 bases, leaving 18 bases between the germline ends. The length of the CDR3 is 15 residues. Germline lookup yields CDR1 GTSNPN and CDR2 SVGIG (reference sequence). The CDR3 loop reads CAWGLGIGEKNIQYF. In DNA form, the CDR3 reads TGTGCCTGGGGACTCGGAATAGGGGAGAAAAACATTCAGTACTTC.

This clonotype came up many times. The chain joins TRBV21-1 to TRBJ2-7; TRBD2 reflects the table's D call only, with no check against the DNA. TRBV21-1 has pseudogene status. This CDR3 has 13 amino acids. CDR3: CATFPTSGYEQYF. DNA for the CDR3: TGTGCCACCTTTCCAACTAGCGGCTACGAGCAGTACTTC.

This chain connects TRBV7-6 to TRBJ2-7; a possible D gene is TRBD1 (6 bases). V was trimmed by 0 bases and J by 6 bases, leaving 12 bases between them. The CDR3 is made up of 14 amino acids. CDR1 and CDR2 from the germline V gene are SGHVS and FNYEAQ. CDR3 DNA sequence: TGTGCCAGCAGCTTAGCGCTCAGGGGCGCCGAGCAGTACTTC. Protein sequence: CASSLALRGAEQYF.

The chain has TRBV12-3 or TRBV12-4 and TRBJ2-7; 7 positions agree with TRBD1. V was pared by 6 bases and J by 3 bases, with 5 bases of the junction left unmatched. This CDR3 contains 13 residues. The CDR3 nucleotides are TGTGCCAGCAGATCGGGACAGCACTACGAGCAGTACTTC. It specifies CASRSGQHYEQYF.

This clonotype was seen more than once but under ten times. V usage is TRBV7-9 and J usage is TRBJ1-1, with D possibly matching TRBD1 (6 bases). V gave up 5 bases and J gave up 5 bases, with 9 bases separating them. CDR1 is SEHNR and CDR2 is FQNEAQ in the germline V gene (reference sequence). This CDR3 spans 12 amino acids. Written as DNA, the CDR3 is TGTGCCAGCAGCCCCAGGGGTACTGAAGCTTTCTTT. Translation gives CASSPRGTEAFF.

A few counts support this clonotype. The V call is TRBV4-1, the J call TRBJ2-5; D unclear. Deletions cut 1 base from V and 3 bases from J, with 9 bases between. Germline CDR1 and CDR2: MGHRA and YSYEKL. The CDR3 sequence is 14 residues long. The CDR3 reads CASSQVLGEETQYF. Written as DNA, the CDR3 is TGCGCCAGCAGCCAAGTGCTAGGCGAAGAGACCCAGTACTTC.

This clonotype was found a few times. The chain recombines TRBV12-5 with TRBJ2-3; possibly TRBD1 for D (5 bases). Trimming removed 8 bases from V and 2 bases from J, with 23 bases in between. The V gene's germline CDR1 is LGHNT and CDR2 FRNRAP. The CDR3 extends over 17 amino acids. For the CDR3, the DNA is TGTGCTAGTTCCCAAGGGGTATTCACAAGGGTCACAGATACGCAGTATTTT. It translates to CASSQGVFTRVTDTQYF.

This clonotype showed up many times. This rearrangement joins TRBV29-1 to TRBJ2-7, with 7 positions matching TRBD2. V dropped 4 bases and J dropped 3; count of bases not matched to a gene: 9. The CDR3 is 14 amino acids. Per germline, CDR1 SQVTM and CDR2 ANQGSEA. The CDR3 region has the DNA TGCAGCGTTGGCTTTGGTAGCGGGTTCTACGAGCAGTACTTC. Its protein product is CSVGFGSGFYEQYF.

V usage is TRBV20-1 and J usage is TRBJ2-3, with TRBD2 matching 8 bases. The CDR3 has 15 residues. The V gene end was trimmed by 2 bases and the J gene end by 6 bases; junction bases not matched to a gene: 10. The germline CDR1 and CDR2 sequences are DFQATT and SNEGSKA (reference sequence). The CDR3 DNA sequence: TGCAGTGCTAGACCCCTTGATAGCGGGGCGGATACGCAGTATTTT. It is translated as CSARPLDSGADTQYF.

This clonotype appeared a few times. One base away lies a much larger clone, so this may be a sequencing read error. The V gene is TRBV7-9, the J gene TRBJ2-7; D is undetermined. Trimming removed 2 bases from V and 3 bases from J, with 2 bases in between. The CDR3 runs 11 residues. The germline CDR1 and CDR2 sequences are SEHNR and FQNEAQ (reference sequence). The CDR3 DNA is TGTGCCAGCAGCTTACACTACGAGCAGTACTTC. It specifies CASSLHYEQYF.

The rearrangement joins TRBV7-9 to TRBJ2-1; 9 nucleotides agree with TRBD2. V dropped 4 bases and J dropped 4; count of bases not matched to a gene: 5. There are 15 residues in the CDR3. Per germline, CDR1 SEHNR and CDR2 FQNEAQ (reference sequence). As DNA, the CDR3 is TGTGCCAGCAGCTCTAGCGGGAATACGTACAATGAGCAGTTCTTC. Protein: CASSSSGNTYNEQFF. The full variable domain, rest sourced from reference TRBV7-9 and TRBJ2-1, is DTGVSQNPRHKITKRGQNVTFRCDPISEHNRLYWYRQTLGQGPEFLTYFQNEAQLEKSRLLSDRFSAERPKGSFSTLEIQRTEQGDSAMYLCASSSSGNTYNEQFFGPGTRLTVL.

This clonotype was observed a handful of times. In DNA form, the CDR3 reads TGTGCCAGCAGTTACTCGACAGACGCCGGGGAGCTGTTTTTT. Its translation: CASSYSTDAGELFF. The chain uses TRBV6-2 or TRBV6-3 and TRBJ2-2; maybe TRBD1 (5 bases). The ends were cut back, 0 bases at V and 6 bases at J, with 8 bases in the middle. Germline V gene data show CDR1 as MNHEY and CDR2 as SVGEGT. This CDR3 is built from 14 residues.

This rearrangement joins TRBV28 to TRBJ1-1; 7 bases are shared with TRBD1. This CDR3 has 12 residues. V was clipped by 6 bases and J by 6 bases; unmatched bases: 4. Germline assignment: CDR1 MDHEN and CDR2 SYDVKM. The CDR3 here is CASSGRGSEAFF. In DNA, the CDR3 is TGTGCCAGCAGCGGCAGGGGGTCTGAAGCTTTCTTT.

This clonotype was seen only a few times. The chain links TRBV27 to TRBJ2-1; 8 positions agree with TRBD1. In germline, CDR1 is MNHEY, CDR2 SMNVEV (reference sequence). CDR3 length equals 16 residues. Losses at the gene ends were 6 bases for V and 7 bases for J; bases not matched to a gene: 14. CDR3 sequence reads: CASRLLDRVSSNEQFF. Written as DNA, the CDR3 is TGTGCCAGCAGATTACTGGACAGGGTTTCCTCTAATGAGCAGTTCTTC.

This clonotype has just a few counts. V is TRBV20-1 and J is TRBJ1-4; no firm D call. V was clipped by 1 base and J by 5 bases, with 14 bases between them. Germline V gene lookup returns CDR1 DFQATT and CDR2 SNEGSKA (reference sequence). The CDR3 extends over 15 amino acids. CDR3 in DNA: TGCAGTGCTAGAGTCCCGGCAGGCCGAAATGAAAAACTGTTTTTT. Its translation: CSARVPAGRNEKLFF.

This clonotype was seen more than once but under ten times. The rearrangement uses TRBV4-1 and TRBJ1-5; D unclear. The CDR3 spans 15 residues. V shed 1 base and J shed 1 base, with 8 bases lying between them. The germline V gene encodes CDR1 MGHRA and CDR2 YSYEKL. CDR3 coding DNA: TGCGCCAGCAGCCAAGTTGACGGGAGCAATCAGCCCCAGCATTTT. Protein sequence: CASSQVDGSNQPQHF.

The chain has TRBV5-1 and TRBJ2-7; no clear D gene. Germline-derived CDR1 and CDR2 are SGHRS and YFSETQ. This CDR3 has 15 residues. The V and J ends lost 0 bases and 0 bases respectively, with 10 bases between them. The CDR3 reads CASSLAAVDSYEQYF. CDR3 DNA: TGCGCCAGCAGCTTGGCGGCAGTAGACTCCTACGAGCAGTACTTC. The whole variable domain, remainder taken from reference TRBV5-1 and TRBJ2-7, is KAGVTQTPRYLIKTRGQQVTLSCSPISGHRSVSWYQQTPGQGLQFLFEYFSETQRNKGNFPGRFSGRQFSNSRSEMNVSTLELGDSALYLCASSLAAVDSYEQYFGPGTRLTVT.

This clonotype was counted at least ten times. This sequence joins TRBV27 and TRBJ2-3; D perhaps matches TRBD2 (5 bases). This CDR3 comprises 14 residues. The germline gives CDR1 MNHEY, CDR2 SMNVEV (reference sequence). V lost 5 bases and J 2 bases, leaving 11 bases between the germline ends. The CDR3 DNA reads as TGTGCCAGCAGTGTCCTCGGGAACACAGATACGCAGTATTTT. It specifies CASSVLGNTDTQYF.

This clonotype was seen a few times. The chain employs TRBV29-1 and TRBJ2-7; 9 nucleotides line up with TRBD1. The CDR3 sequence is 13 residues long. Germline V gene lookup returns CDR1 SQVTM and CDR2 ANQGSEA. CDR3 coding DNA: TGCAGTGTGGGACAGGGTAGTAATTACGAGCAGTACTTC. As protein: CSVGQGSNYEQYF.

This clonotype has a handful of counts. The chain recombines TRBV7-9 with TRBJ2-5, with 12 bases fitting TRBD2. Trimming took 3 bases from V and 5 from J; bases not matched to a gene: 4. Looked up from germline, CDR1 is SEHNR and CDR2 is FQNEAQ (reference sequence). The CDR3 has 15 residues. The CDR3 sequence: CASSFPTSGSETQYF. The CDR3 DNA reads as TGTGCCAGCAGCTTCCCGACTAGCGGGAGTGAGACCCAGTACTTC.

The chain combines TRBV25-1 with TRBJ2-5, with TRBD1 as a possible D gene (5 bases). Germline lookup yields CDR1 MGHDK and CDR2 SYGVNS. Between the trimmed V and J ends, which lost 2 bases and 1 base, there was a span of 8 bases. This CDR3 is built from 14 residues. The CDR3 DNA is TGTGCCAGCAGTGAAGGACACCGCCAAGAGACCCAGTACTTC. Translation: CASSEGHRQETQYF.

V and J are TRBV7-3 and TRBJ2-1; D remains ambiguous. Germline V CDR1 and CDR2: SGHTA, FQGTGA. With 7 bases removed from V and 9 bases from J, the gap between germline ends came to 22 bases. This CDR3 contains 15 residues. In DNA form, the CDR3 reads TGTGCCAGCACCGACAACTTAGACCCTAGACGTGAGCAGTTCTTC. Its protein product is CASTDNLDPRREQFF.

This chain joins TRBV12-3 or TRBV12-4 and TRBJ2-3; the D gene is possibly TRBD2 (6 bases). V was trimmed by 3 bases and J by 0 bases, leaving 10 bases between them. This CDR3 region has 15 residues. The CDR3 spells CASSFGGTSTDTQYF. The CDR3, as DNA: TGTGCCAGCAGTTTTGGTGGGACTAGCACAGATACGCAGTATTTT.

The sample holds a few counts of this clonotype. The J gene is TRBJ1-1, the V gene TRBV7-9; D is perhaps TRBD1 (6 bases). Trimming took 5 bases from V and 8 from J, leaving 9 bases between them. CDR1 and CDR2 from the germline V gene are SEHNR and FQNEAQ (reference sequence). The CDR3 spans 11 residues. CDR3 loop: CASSRDREAFF. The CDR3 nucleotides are TGTGCCAGCAGCCGAGACAGGGAAGCTTTCTTT.